These 21 T cell receptor beta chains share one sample of origin, sequenced in a study of beta chain features in type 1 diabetes. Findings of the study overall: Among patients with Type 1 diabetes, TCRB CDR3s were moderately but significantly shorter in every one of the four CD4+ subsets.

Reverse transcribing all isolated RNA meant expressed TCRB transcripts were sequenced. Produced via immunoSEQ multiplex PCR; TCRdb's table is partial and in-frame only. The profile shows some 120,000 clones, roughly 17% of them singletons. Which antigens these TCRs recognize remains unknown. Material for sequencing was central memory CD4+ T cells from blood. These TCRs come from a man aged 18 to 29 with type 1 diabetes.

V and J are TRBV28 and TRBJ1-5; D is ambiguous. The CDR3 totals 14 residues. Germline CDR1 MDHEN, CDR2 SYDVKM. The V end was cut by 6 bases, the J end by 4 bases, with 13 bases between. The CDR3 sequence: CASSQISGNQPQHF. CDR3 DNA: TGTGCCAGCAGCCAAATTTCGGGTAATCAGCCCCAGCATTTT.

This sequence joins TRBV27 and TRBJ2-5, with 12 positions matching TRBD2. The CDR3 covers 15 residues. CDR1 is MNHEY, CDR2 SMNVEV, per germline (reference sequence). The junction had 7 bases not matched to a gene; V was cut back by 6 bases and J by 5 bases. Here the CDR3 reads CASSRFTSGGETQYF. The CDR3 DNA is TGTGCCAGCAGCCGTTTTACTAGCGGGGGGGAGACCCAGTACTTC.

CDR3 DNA: TGTGCCAGCAGCTTAGACGGGACAGGGAAGGGTTCCTATGGCTACACCTTC. Translation gives CASSLDGTGKGSYGYTF. The chain couples TRBV7-2 to TRBJ1-2, with TRBD1 matching 9 bases. The CDR3 loop spans 17 amino acids. CDR1 SGHTA and CDR2 FQGNSA come from the germline V gene. Trimming cost V 1 base and J 4 bases; bases outside gene matches: 10. The full variable domain, its missing parts supplied by reference TRBV7-2 and TRBJ1-2, is GAGVSQSPSNKVTEKGKDVELRCDPISGHTALYWYRQSLGQGLEFLIYFQGNSAPDKSGLPSDRFSAERTGGSVSTLTIQRTQQEDSAVYLCASSLDGTGKGSYGYTFGSGTRLTVV.

The chain employs TRBV10-3 and TRBJ1-1; 7 bases align to TRBD1. This CDR3 is 13 amino acids long. The germline gives CDR1 ENHRY, CDR2 SYGVKD. The V and J ends lost 6 bases and 3 bases, in that order; junction bases with no gene match: 4. The CDR3 DNA reads as TGTGCCATCAGACCTACAGGGGACACTGAAGCTTTCTTT. The encoded protein is CAIRPTGDTEAFF.

The chain is built from TRBV27 and TRBJ2-1, with unresolved D. Trimming removed 4 bases from V and 13 bases from J, with 11 bases in between. Germline CDR1 and CDR2: MNHEY and SMNVEV (reference sequence). CDR3 length: 11 residues. CDR3 nucleotides: TGTGCCAGCAGTTCGTCTAGGAGACAGTTCTTC. This encodes CASSSSRRQFF.

In this sample, this clone turned up a few times. This chain joins TRBV9 and TRBJ2-5; D not certain. V lost 0 bases to trimming and J lost 3 bases, with 6 bases between them. Germline V CDR1 and CDR2: SGDLS, YYNGEE. This CDR3 comprises 13 residues. CDR3 residues: CASSVGREETQYF. CDR3 bases: TGTGCCAGCAGCGTAGGAAGGGAAGAGACCCAGTACTTC.

V is TRBV29-1 and J is TRBJ2-7, with D tentatively TRBD1 or TRBD2 (5 bases each). CDR3 size: 14 residues. From germline, CDR1 is SQVTM and CDR2 ANQGSEA. Trimming pared 1 base from V and 6 bases from J, leaving 16 bases between. In nucleotides, the CDR3 is TGCAGCGTTGAAGTTACCGGGATCCAGGGCGAGCAGTACTTC. Amino acids: CSVEVTGIQGEQYF.

The chain combines TRBV2 with TRBJ1-5; D possibly corresponds to TRBD1 (5 bases). Per germline, CDR1 SNHLY and CDR2 FYNNEI. This CDR3 contains 13 residues. Here the CDR3 DNA reads TGTACCACAGCTTTGGGGCCGAATCAGCCCCAGCATTTT. It yields the protein CTTALGPNQPQHF.

This clone came up many times. V gene TRBV11-1 combines with J gene TRBJ2-2, with D unresolved. Germline loops: CDR1 SGHAT, CDR2 FQDESV (reference sequence). This CDR3 is 16 amino acids long. V lost 5 bases, J lost 3 bases, and 16 bases lay in between. The CDR3, as DNA: TGTGCCAGCAGCCTGTCCTGGAGTCGCGACACCGGGGAGCTGTTTTTT. It encodes CASSLSWSRDTGELFF.

The genes are TRBV9 and TRBJ2-7, with 10 bases aligning to TRBD1. J gave up 4 bases and V 3 bases, and 7 bases lay outside the gene matches. Germline-derived CDR1 and CDR2 are SGDLS and YYNGEE. The length of the CDR3 is 15 residues. The CDR3 protein is CASSGGTGERYEQYF. CDR3 in DNA: TGTGCCAGCAGCGGAGGGACAGGGGAACGGTACGAGCAGTACTTC.

The chain couples TRBV4-2 to TRBJ1-5; TRBD1 matches 12 bases. The germline CDR1 and CDR2 sequences are LGHNA and YNFKEQ. V shed 0 bases and J 13 bases; nucleotides not matched to a gene: 4. CDR3 length: 14 amino acids. As DNA, the CDR3 is TGTGCCAGCAGCCAAGAGGGACAGGGGGCCAATCAGCATTTT. Amino acids: CASSQEGQGANQHF.

This clone was seen only a few times. This chain joins TRBV5-1 and TRBJ2-1; D is unclear. Trimming took 5 bases from V and 5 from J, leaving 11 bases between them. Germline-derived CDR1 and CDR2 are SGHRS and YFSETQ. CDR3 length equals 13 residues. The CDR3 region has the DNA TGCGCCAGCAGAGGCCTCAACAACAATGAGCAGTTCTTC. Protein sequence: CASRGLNNNEQFF. The variable domain in full, with the rest retrieved from reference TRBV5-1 and TRBJ2-1, is KAGVTQTPRYLIKTRGQQVTLSCSPISGHRSVSWYQQTPGQGLQFLFEYFSETQRNKGNFPGRFSGRQFSNSRSEMNVSTLELGDSALYLCASRGLNNNEQFFGPGTRLTVL.

J is TRBJ2-1 and V is TRBV27; D is ambiguous. Germline CDR1 is MNHEY and CDR2 is SMNVEV (reference sequence). The CDR3 length is 12 residues. V shed 3 bases and J shed 6 bases, with 6 bases lying between them. For the CDR3, the DNA is TGTGCCAGCAGTTTCATCGGCAATGAGCAGTTCTTC. Amino acid sequence: CASSFIGNEQFF.

This clone was picked up many times. This chain joins TRBV2 and TRBJ1-6; D uncertain. Germline V gene sequence: CDR1 SNHLY, CDR2 FYNNEI. The CDR3 totals 15 residues. The V and J ends lost 8 bases and 9 bases respectively, with 20 bases between them. CDR3 sequence: CASLSEGLGGSPLHF. The CDR3 DNA is TGTGCCAGCCTCTCGGAAGGACTGGGCGGTTCACCCCTCCACTTT.

There are a few counts of this clone. The genes are TRBV6-1 and TRBJ2-1, with D maybe TRBD1 (8 bases). Trimming took off 10 bases at V and 5 bases at J, with 18 bases between the two ends. In germline, CDR1 is MNHNS, CDR2 SASEGT. The CDR3 is 14 amino acids. CDR3 loop: CATHRGGANNEQFF. CDR3 nucleotides: TGTGCCACCCACAGGGGGGGGGCCAACAATGAGCAGTTCTTC.

The V and J genes are TRBV15 and TRBJ1-5, with D hard to call. CDR1 LNHNV and CDR2 YYDKDF come from the germline V gene (reference sequence). The V gene lost 1 base and the J gene lost 6 bases, with 10 bases spanning the gap. The CDR3 runs to 14 residues. In DNA, the CDR3 is TGTGCCACCAGCAGAGTTGGGTGGGGTCAGCCCCAGCATTTT. Protein sequence: CATSRVGWGQPQHF. Full variable domain (rest looked up from reference TRBV15 and TRBJ1-5): DAMVIQNPRYQVTQFGKPVTLSCSQTLNHNVMYWYQQKSSQAPKLLFHYYDKDFNNEADTPDNFQSRRPNTSFCFLDIRSPGLGDTAMYLCATSRVGWGQPQHFGDGTRLSIL.

V gene TRBV13 combines with J gene TRBJ2-7; 10 nucleotides agree with TRBD1. CDR3 size: 14 residues. Trimming removed 7 bases from V and 7 bases from J; junction bases left unmatched: 10. Germline V CDR1 and CDR2: PRHDT, FYEKMQ (reference sequence). The CDR3 coding sequence is TGTGCCAGCACGTCGGGACAGGGGATTGGGGAGCAGTACTTC. Its protein product is CASTSGQGIGEQYF.

This clone has at least ten counts. The chain links TRBV23-1 to TRBJ1-3, with 7 bases lining up with TRBD1. TRBV23-1 is reported as an ORF; its role is uncertain. The CDR3 is 17 amino acids. V shed 6 bases, J shed 0 bases, and the junction held 11 bases outside the gene matches. CDR3 coding DNA: TGCGCCAGCAGCTCGATGGAGGGGGCAAACTCTGGAAACACCATATATTTT. Its protein is CASSSMEGANSGNTIYF.

This clone was seen only a few times. The genes are TRBV29-1 and TRBJ2-1; D possibly corresponds to TRBD2 (6 bases). Between the trimmed V and J ends, which lost 3 bases and 7 bases, there was a span of 16 bases. The germline gives CDR1 SQVTM, CDR2 ANQGSEA. The CDR3 sequence is 14 residues long. The CDR3 sequence is CSVDYAGRQNEQFF. Here the CDR3 DNA reads TGCAGCGTTGATTACGCGGGAAGGCAAAATGAGCAGTTCTTC.

This clone was seen only a few times. This chain connects TRBV30 to TRBJ2-3; D not certain. The CDR3 sequence is 13 residues long. The germline V and J ends were trimmed by 7 bases and 1 base, with 12 bases remaining between them. The germline V gene encodes CDR1 GTSNPN and CDR2 SVGIG (reference sequence). The chain's CDR3 is CASELERTDTQYF. In nucleotides, the CDR3 is TGTGCCTCAGAATTAGAGCGCACAGATACGCAGTATTTT.

V gene TRBV6-5 combines with J gene TRBJ2-7; D is ambiguous. Germline V CDR1 and CDR2: MNHEY, SVGAGI. This CDR3 has 13 amino acids. Between the trimmed V and J ends, which lost 7 bases and 5 bases, there was a span of 15 bases. CDR3 sequence reads: CASKKSHKDEQYF. DNA of the CDR3: TGTGCCAGCAAAAAATCTCACAAGGACGAGCAGTACTTC.